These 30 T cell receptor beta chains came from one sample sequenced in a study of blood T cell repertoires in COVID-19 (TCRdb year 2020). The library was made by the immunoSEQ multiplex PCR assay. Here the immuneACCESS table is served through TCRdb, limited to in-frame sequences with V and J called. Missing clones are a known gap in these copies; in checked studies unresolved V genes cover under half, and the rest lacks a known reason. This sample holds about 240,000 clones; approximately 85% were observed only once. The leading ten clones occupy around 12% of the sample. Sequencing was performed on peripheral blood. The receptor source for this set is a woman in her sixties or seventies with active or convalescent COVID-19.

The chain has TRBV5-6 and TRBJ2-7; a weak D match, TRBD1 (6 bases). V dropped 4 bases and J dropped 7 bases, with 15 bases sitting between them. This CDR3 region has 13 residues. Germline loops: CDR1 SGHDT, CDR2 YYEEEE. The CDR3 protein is CASSTGQFGEQYF. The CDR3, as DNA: TGTGCCAGCAGCACCGGACAGTTTGGAGAGCAGTACTTC. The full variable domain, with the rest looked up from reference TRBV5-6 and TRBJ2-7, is DAGVTQSPTHLIKTRGQQVTLRCSPKSGHDTVSWYQQALGQGPQFIFQYYEEEERQRGNFPDRFSGHQFPNYSSELNVNALLLGDSALYLCASSTGQFGEQYFGPGTRLTVT.

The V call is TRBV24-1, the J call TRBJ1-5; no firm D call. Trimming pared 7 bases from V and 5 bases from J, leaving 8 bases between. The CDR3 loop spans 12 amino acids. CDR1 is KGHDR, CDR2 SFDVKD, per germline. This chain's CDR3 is CATRSAYQPQHF. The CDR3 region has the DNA TGTGCCACCAGAAGCGCATATCAGCCCCAGCATTTT.

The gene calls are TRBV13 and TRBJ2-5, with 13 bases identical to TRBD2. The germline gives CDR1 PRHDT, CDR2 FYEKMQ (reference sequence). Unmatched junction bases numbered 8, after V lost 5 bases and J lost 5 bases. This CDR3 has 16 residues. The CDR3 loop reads CASSAPGLAGLETQYF. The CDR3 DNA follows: TGTGCCAGCAGCGCCCCGGGACTAGCGGGGTTGGAGACCCAGTACTTC.

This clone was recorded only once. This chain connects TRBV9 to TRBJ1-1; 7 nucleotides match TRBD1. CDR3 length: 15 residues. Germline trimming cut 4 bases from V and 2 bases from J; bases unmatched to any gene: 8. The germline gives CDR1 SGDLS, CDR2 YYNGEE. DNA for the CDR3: TGTGCCAGCAGCAAGACAGGGCAGCCAAACACTGAAGCTTTCTTT. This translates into CASSKTGQPNTEAFF.

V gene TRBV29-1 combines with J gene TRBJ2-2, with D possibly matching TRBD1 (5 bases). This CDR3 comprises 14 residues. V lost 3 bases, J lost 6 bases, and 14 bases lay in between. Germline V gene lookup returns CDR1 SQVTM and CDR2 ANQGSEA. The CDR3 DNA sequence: TGCAGCGTTGACGGGCAGGGTGGGGCCGGGGAGCTGTTTTTT. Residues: CSVDGQGGAGELFF.

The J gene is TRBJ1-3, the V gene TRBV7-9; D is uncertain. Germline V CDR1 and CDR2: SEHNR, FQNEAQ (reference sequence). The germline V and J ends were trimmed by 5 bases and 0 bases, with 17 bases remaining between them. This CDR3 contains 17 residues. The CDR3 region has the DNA TGTGCCAGCAGCCCCTCCCTCCGGGGTCCCTCTGGAAACACCATATATTTT. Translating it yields CASSPSLRGPSGNTIYF.

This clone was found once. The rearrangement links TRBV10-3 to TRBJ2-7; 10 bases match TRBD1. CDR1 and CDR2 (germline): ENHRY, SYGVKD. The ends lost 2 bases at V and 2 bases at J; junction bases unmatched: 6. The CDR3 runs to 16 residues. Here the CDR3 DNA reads TGTGCCATCAGTGAGACCGGGACAGGGGTCACCTACGAGCAGTACTTC. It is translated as CAISETGTGVTYEQYF.

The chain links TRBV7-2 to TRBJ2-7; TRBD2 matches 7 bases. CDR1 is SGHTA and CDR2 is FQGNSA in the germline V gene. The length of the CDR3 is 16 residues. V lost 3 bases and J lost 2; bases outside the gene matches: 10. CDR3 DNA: TGTGCCAGCAGCTTTGCGGCGGGGGATGGGACCTACGAGCAGTACTTC. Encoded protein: CASSFAAGDGTYEQYF.

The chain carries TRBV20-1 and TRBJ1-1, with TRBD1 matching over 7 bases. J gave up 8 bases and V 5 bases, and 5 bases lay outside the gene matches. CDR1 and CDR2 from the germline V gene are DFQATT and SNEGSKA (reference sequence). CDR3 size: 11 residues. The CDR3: CSAGPGQEAFF. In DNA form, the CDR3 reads TGCAGTGCTGGACCGGGACAGGAAGCTTTCTTT.

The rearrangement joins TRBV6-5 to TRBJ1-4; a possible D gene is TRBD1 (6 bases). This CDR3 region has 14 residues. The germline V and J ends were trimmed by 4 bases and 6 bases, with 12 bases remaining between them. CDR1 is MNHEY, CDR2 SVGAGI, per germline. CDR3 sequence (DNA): TGTGCCAGCAGTTCCGGACAGTCGGATGAAAAACTGTTTTTT. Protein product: CASSSGQSDEKLFF.

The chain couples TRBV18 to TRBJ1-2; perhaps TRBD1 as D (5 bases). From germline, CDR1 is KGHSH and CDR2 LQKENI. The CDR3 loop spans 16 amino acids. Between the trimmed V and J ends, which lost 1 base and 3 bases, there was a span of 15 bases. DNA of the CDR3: TGTGCCAGCTCACCACTTGGTGCAGGGCTTGACTATGGCTACACCTTC. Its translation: CASSPLGAGLDYGYTF. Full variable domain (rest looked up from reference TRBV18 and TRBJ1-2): NAGVMQNPRHLVRRRGQEARLRCSPMKGHSHVYWYRQLPEEGLKFMVYLQKENIIDESGMPKERFSAEFPKEGPSILRIQQVVRGDSAAYFCASSPLGAGLDYGYTFGSGTRLTVV.

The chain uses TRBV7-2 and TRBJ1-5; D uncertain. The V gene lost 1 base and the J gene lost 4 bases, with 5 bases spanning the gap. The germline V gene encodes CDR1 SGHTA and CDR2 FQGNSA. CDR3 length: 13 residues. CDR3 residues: CASSLVLNQPQHF. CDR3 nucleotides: TGTGCCAGCAGCTTAGTATTAAATCAGCCCCAGCATTTT.

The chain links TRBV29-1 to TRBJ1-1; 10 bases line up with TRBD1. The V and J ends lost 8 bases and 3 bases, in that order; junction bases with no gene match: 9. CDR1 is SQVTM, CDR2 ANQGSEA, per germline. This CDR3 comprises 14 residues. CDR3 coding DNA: TGCAGCTGTTGGGACAGGGGAGTAGACACTGAAGCTTTCTTT. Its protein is CSCWDRGVDTEAFF.

The chain's CDR3 is CSVGGWTGGTEAFF. CDR3 DNA sequence: TGCAGCGTTGGTGGTTGGACAGGGGGAACTGAAGCTTTCTTT. V and J are TRBV29-1 and TRBJ1-1, with 10 nucleotides matching TRBD1. Germline CDR1 SQVTM, CDR2 ANQGSEA. With V trimmed by 4 bases and J by 5 bases, 7 bases remained unmatched. The CDR3 is made up of 14 amino acids.

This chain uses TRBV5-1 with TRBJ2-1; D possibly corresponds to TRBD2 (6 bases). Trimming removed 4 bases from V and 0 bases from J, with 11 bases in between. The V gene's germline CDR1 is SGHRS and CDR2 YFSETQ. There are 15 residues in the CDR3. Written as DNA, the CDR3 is TGCGCCAGCAGCCCCACCGGGAGCTCCTACAATGAGCAGTTCTTC. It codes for CASSPTGSSYNEQFF.

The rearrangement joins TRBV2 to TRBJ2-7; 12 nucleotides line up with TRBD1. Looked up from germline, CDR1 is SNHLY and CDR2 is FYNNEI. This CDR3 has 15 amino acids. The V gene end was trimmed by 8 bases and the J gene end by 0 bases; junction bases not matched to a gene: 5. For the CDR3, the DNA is TGTGCCAGCGTCCCGGGACAGGGGGCCTCCTACGAGCAGTACTTC. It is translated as CASVPGQGASYEQYF.

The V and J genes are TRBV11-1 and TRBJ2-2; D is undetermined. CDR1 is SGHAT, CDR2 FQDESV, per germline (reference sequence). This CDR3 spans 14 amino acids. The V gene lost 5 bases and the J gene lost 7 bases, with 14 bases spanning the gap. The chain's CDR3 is CASSQNPAVGELFF. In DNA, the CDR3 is TGTGCCAGCAGCCAGAACCCCGCCGTCGGGGAGCTGTTTTTT.

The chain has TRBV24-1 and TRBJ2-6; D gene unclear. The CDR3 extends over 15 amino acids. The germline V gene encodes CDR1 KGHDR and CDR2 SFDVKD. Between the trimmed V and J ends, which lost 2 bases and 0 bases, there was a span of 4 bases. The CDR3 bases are TGTGCCACCAGTGATTCCCACTCTGGGGCCAACGTCCTGACTTTC. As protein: CATSDSHSGANVLTF.

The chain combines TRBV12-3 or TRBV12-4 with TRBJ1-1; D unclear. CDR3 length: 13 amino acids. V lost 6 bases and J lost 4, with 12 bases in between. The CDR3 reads CASSLPTSTEAFF. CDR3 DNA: TGTGCCAGCAGCCTCCCCACGAGCACTGAAGCTTTCTTT.

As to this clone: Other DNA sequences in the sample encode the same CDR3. DNA of the CDR3: TGTGCCAGTAGTATTTCGGGATATAATTCACCCCTCCACTTT. This gives the protein CASSISGYNSPLHF. The chain carries TRBV19 and TRBJ1-6; D is unclear. The CDR3 spans 14 residues. Germline-derived CDR1 and CDR2 are LNHDA and SQIVND (reference sequence). V lost 3 bases and J lost 4, with 7 bases in between.

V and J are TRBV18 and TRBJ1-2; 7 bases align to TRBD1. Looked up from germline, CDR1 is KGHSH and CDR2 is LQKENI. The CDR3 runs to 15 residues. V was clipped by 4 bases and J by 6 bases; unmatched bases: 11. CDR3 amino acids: CASSLRQGEDNGYTF. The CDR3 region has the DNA TGTGCCAGCTCACTGCGACAGGGTGAGGACAATGGCTACACCTTC.

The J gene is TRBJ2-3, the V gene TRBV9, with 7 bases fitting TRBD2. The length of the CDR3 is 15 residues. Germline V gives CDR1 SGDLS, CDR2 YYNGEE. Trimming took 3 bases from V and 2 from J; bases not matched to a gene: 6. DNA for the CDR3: TGTGCCAGCAGCGGCCGACTAGCCGTCACAGATACGCAGTATTTT. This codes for CASSGRLAVTDTQYF.

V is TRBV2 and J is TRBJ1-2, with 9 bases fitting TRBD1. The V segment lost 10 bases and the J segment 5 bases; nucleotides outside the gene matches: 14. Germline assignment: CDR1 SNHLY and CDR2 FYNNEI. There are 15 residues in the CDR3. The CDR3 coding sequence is TGTGCCACACCGGGACAGGGAGATTGGGGGTATGGCTACACCTTC. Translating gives CATPGQGDWGYGYTF.

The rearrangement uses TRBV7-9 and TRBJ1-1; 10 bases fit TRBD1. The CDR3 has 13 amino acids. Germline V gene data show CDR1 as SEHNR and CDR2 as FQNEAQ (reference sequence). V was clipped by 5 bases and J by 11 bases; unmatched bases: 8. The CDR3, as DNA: TGTGCCAGCAGCCCACCGGGACAGGGGTTTGCTTTCTTT. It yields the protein CASSPPGQGFAFF.

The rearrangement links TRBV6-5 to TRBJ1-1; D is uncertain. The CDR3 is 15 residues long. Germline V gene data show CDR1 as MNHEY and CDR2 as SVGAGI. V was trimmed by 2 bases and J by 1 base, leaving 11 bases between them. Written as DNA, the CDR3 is TGTGCCAGCAGTTACGATCATGCGGGGAACACTGAAGCTTTCTTT. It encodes CASSYDHAGNTEAFF.

CDR3 sequence (DNA): TGTGCCAGCGCGAACCGGGGTGCAACTAATGAAAAACTGTTTTTT. Translation gives CASANRGATNEKLFF. This chain connects TRBV27 to TRBJ1-4; the D is unclear. Trimming left V 8 bases short and J 0 bases short, with 13 bases between. There are 15 residues in the CDR3. The germline V gene encodes CDR1 MNHEY and CDR2 SMNVEV (reference sequence).

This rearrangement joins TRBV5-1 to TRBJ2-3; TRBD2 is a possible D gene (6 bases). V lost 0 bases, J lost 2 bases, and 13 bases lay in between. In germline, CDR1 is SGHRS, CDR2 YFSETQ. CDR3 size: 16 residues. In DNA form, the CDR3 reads TGCGCCAGCAGCTTGGGGGCGGGGATTGCCACAGATACGCAGTATTTT. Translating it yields CASSLGAGIATDTQYF.

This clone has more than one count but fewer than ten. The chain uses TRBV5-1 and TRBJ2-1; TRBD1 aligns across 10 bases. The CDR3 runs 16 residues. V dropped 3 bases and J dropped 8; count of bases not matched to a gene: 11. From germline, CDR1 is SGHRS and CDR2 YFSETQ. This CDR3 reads CASSWPGTGVKYEQFF. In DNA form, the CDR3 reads TGCGCCAGCAGCTGGCCCGGGACAGGGGTCAAGTATGAGCAGTTCTTC.

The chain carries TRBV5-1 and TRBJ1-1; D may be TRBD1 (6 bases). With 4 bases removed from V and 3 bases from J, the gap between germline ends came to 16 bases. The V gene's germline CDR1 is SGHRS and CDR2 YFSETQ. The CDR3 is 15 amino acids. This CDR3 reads CASSPGQREYTEAFF. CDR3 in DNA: TGCGCCAGCAGCCCCGGACAGAGAGAATACACTGAAGCTTTCTTT.

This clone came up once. The CDR3 nucleotides read TGTGCCAGCAGTGAAGGGGGGCTGGTCACTGAAGCTTTCTTT. Its protein is CASSEGGLVTEAFF. The chain combines TRBV6-1 with TRBJ1-1, with TRBD1 as a possible D gene (6 bases). The CDR3 runs to 14 residues. The V gene lost 1 base and the J gene lost 4 bases, with 10 bases spanning the gap. Germline V CDR1 and CDR2: MNHNS, SASEGT.